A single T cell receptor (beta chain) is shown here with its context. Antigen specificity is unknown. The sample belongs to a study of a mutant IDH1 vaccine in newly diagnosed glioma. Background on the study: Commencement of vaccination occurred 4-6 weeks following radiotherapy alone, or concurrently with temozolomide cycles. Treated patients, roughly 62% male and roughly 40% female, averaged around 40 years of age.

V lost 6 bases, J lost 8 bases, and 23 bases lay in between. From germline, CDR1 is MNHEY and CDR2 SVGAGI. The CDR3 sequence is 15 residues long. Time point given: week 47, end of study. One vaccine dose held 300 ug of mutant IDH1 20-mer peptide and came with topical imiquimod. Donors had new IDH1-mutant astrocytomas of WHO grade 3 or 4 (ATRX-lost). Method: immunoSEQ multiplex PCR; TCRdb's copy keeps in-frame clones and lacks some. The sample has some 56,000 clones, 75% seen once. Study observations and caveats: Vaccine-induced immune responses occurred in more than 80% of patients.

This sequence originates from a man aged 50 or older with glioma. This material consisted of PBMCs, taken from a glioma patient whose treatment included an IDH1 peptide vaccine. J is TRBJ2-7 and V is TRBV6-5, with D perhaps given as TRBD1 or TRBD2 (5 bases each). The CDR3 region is CASRTDGTGPMKQYF. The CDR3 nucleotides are TGTGCCAGCAGGACCGACGGGACGGGCCCTATGAAGCAGTACTTC.